The sequence of this T cell receptor (beta chain) was determined in a study of graft-versus-host responses after intestinal transplantation. Study-wide background: Among the recipients, transplants were multivisceral, liver-intestinal, or isolated intestinal.

Concerning this clone itself: Its antigen remains unknown.

This table comes from immunoSEQ multiplex PCR, and its TCRdb copy is limited to in-frame clones, with some not included. The table shows about 80,000 clones, with about 88% occurring only once. Study observations and caveats: Among circulating GvH clones, peak levels were associated with early post-transplant declines in HvG clones. Marrow from the recipient contained GvH clones, some of which had appeared first in ileum or blood. Individuals who had graft-donor T cell macrochimerism had allografts that showed high graft-versus-host to host-versus-graft clonal ratios.

The sequence was obtained from a human donor who received an intestinal transplant. The specimen comprised unstimulated CD4+ T cells sorted from spleen or lymph node cells, sampled before intestinal transplant.

The CDR3 protein is CASSKVPGQVLYEQYF. CDR3 nucleotide sequence: TGTGCCAGCAGCAAAGTCCCGGGACAGGTTCTCTACGAGCAGTACTTC. The chain combines TRBV5-4 with TRBJ2-7, with 8 nucleotides matching TRBD1. Germline V lookup: CDR1 SGHNT, CDR2 YYREEE (reference sequence). There are 16 residues in the CDR3. Losses at the gene ends were 4 bases for V and 3 bases for J; bases not matched to a gene: 12.